This is a list of T cell receptor beta chains from one sample in a study of cytomegalovirus exposure and HLA in healthy donors. Profiling relied on immunoSEQ multiplex PCR, and the TCRdb table lists in-frame clones only, not all of them. This sample has about 120,000 clones; approximately 80% occur once, and the top ten carry about 1.8%. The sample was PBMCs. The receptor set was obtained from a man aged 35-49 years in good health and CMV-seronegative. CDR3s include the opening cysteine and the closing phenylalanine or tryptophan. Each record gives: J gene, V gene, clone size, D gene, CDR3 protein, CDR3 DNA. A D gene is named only where the DNA matches it firmly. Not every row has a clone size; where given, it reads once, few, many or a size class.

J gene: TRBJ2-7; V gene: TRBV9; clone size: NA; D gene: TRBD1; CDR3 protein: CASSVGDRATYEQYF; CDR3 DNA: TGTGCCAGCAGCGTAGGTGACAGGGCCACCTACGAGCAGTACTTC
J gene: TRBJ2-7; V gene: TRBV6-6; clone size: NA; D gene: NA; CDR3 protein: CASRHPGGVYEQYF; CDR3 DNA: TGTGCCAGCAGGCACCCCGGGGGTGTCTACGAGCAGTACTTC
J gene: TRBJ1-1; V gene: TRBV18; clone size: NA; D gene: TRBD1; CDR3 protein: CASSPSQTGTEAFF; CDR3 DNA: TGTGCCAGCTCACCATCCCAGACAGGGACTGAAGCTTTCTTT
J gene: TRBJ1-1; V gene: TRBV5-1; clone size: NA; D gene: NA; CDR3 protein: CASSLEGLGNTEAFF; CDR3 DNA: TGCGCCAGCAGCCTCGAGGGTCTCGGAAACACTGAAGCTTTCTTT
J gene: TRBJ1-2; V gene: TRBV11-2; clone size: NA; D gene: TRBD1; CDR3 protein: CASSLGGGQGYGYTF; CDR3 DNA: TGTGCCAGCAGCTTGGGGGGGGGACAGGGGTATGGCTACACCTTC
J gene: TRBJ2-7; V gene: TRBV19; clone size: NA; D gene: TRBD2; CDR3 protein: CASSLGLAGAGAYEQYF; CDR3 DNA: TGTGCCAGTAGTCTGGGACTAGCGGGGGCCGGGGCCTACGAGCAGTACTTC
J gene: TRBJ1-1; V gene: TRBV28; clone size: NA; D gene: TRBD1; CDR3 protein: CASSRTGGRNTEAFF; CDR3 DNA: TGTGCCAGCAGCAGGACAGGAGGAAGGAACACTGAAGCTTTCTTT
J gene: TRBJ1-2; V gene: TRBV5-1; clone size: once; D gene: NA; CDR3 protein: CASSLSPGEGYTF; CDR3 DNA: TGCGCCAGCAGCTTGTCCCCGGGGGAAGGCTACACCTTC
J gene: TRBJ1-1; V gene: TRBV5-4; clone size: NA; D gene: NA; CDR3 protein: CASSLGWEDTEAFF; CDR3 DNA: TGTGCCAGCAGCTTGGGCTGGGAGGACACTGAAGCTTTCTTT
J gene: TRBJ2-2; V gene: TRBV30; clone size: few; D gene: TRBD2; CDR3 protein: CAWRGGHQGELFF; CDR3 DNA: TGTGCCTGGAGGGGAGGGCACCAAGGGGAGCTGTTTTTT
J gene: TRBJ1-1; V gene: TRBV6-5; clone size: NA; D gene: TRBD1; CDR3 protein: CAISQGGTEAFF; CDR3 DNA: TGTGCCATCAGCCAGGGGGGTACTGAAGCTTTCTTT
J gene: TRBJ1-2; V gene: TRBV7-2; clone size: NA; D gene: NA; CDR3 protein: CASSFGSFDYGYTF; CDR3 DNA: TGTGCCAGCAGCTTTGGCAGTTTTGACTATGGCTACACCTTC
J gene: TRBJ1-1; V gene: TRBV30; clone size: NA; D gene: TRBD1; CDR3 protein: CAWEGTGRNTEAFF; CDR3 DNA: TGTGCCTGGGAAGGGACAGGGCGAAACACTGAAGCTTTCTTT
J gene: TRBJ1-2; V gene: TRBV27; clone size: NA; D gene: NA; CDR3 protein: CASRADGNYGYTF; CDR3 DNA: TGTGCCAGCAGAGCGGACGGAAACTATGGCTACACCTTC
J gene: TRBJ2-2; V gene: TRBV7-8; clone size: NA; D gene: NA; CDR3 protein: CASSLTRGTGELFF; CDR3 DNA: TGTGCCAGCAGCCTCACCAGAGGCACCGGGGAGCTGTTTTTT
J gene: TRBJ1-1; V gene: TRBV6-1; clone size: NA; D gene: TRBD1; CDR3 protein: CASPGQGTEAFF; CDR3 DNA: TGTGCCAGCCCCGGACAGGGAACTGAAGCTTTCTTT
J gene: TRBJ1-2; V gene: TRBV10-2; clone size: NA; D gene: TRBD1; CDR3 protein: CASSEILSGGDGLYGYTF; CDR3 DNA: TGCGCCAGCAGTGAGATATTGTCAGGGGGCGATGGGCTCTATGGCTACACCTTC
J gene: TRBJ1-3; V gene: TRBV7-8; clone size: NA; D gene: NA; CDR3 protein: CASSFASSGNTIYF; CDR3 DNA: TGTGCCAGCAGCTTTGCGTCCTCTGGAAACACCATATATTTT
J gene: TRBJ2-5; V gene: TRBV5-1; clone size: NA; D gene: NA; CDR3 protein: CASSLAQETQYF; CDR3 DNA: TGCGCCAGCAGCTTGGCCCAGGAGACCCAGTACTTC
J gene: TRBJ2-6; V gene: TRBV6-5; clone size: NA; D gene: TRBD2; CDR3 protein: CASSQTSGANVLTF; CDR3 DNA: TGTGCCAGCAGTCAGACTAGCGGGGCCAACGTCCTGACTTTC
J gene: TRBJ2-5; V gene: TRBV10-2; clone size: NA; D gene: TRBD2; CDR3 protein: CASIRLTGRHQETQYF; CDR3 DNA: TGCGCCAGCATCCGTCTAACCGGGAGGCACCAAGAGACCCAGTACTTC
J gene: TRBJ1-1; V gene: TRBV28; clone size: NA; D gene: NA; CDR3 protein: CASSLGQFEAFF; CDR3 DNA: TGTGCCAGCAGTCTCGGACAGTTCGAAGCTTTCTTT
J gene: TRBJ2-2; V gene: TRBV11-2; clone size: NA; D gene: NA; CDR3 protein: CASSPQTVPTGELFF; CDR3 DNA: TGTGCCAGCAGCCCCCAGACAGTTCCCACCGGGGAGCTGTTTTTT
J gene: TRBJ2-7; V gene: TRBV5-1; clone size: few; D gene: NA; CDR3 protein: CASSRDFSYEQYF; CDR3 DNA: TGCGCCAGCAGCCGGGACTTCTCCTACGAGCAGTACTTC
J gene: TRBJ1-1; V gene: TRBV5-1; clone size: NA; D gene: NA; CDR3 protein: CASSLGGSGVAFF; CDR3 DNA: TGCGCCAGCAGCTTAGGAGGAAGCGGAGTAGCTTTCTTT
J gene: TRBJ1-5; V gene: TRBV9; clone size: few; D gene: TRBD1; CDR3 protein: CASSVEGQGNQPQHF; CDR3 DNA: TGTGCCAGCAGCGTAGAGGGACAGGGCAATCAGCCCCAGCATTTT
J gene: TRBJ2-1; V gene: TRBV27; clone size: NA; D gene: TRBD1; CDR3 protein: CASTSLGTGGLNEQFF; CDR3 DNA: TGTGCCAGCACCTCACTCGGGACAGGGGGTTTGAATGAGCAGTTCTTC
J gene: TRBJ2-7; V gene: TRBV9; clone size: once; D gene: NA; CDR3 protein: CASSERNGAPYEQYF; CDR3 DNA: TGTGCCAGCAGCGAGAGGAATGGGGCACCTTACGAGCAGTACTTC
J gene: TRBJ1-1; V gene: TRBV29-1; clone size: few; D gene: NA; CDR3 protein: CSVGSRGVAFF; CDR3 DNA: TGCAGCGTTGGTTCACGGGGGGTAGCTTTCTTT
J gene: TRBJ2-7; V gene: TRBV6-1; clone size: NA; D gene: NA; CDR3 protein: CASSETVYEQYF; CDR3 DNA: TGTGCCAGCAGTGAAACTGTCTACGAGCAGTACTTC
J gene: TRBJ1-6; V gene: TRBV9; clone size: NA; D gene: NA; CDR3 protein: CASSVESIGDSPLHF; CDR3 DNA: TGTGCCAGCAGCGTAGAATCCATAGGGGATTCACCCCTCCACTTT
J gene: TRBJ1-2; V gene: TRBV7-8; clone size: NA; D gene: TRBD1; CDR3 protein: CASSLGGGQGGNYGYTF; CDR3 DNA: TGTGCCAGCAGCTTAGGAGGAGGGCAGGGGGGCAACTATGGCTACACCTTC
J gene: TRBJ1-2; V gene: TRBV19; clone size: NA; D gene: TRBD1; CDR3 protein: CASSIGWTGANYGYTF; CDR3 DNA: TGTGCCAGTAGTATAGGCTGGACAGGCGCTAACTATGGCTACACCTTC
J gene: TRBJ2-3; V gene: TRBV29-1; clone size: NA; D gene: TRBD2; CDR3 protein: CSGLAGGTDTQYF; CDR3 DNA: TGCAGCGGACTAGCGGGGGGCACAGATACGCAGTATTTT
J gene: TRBJ1-2; V gene: TRBV6-6; clone size: few; D gene: TRBD1; CDR3 protein: CASSPRTGGYGYTF; CDR3 DNA: TGTGCCAGCAGCCCCCGGACAGGAGGCTATGGCTACACCTTC
J gene: TRBJ1-2; V gene: TRBV28; clone size: NA; D gene: NA; CDR3 protein: CASSLPGDGYTF; CDR3 DNA: TGTGCCAGCAGTTTACCGGGAGACGGCTACACCTTC
J gene: TRBJ1-5; V gene: TRBV6-5; clone size: NA; D gene: TRBD1; CDR3 protein: CASSGGQAVAPQHF; CDR3 DNA: TGTGCCAGCAGCGGAGGACAGGCAGTTGCGCCCCAGCATTTT
J gene: TRBJ2-1; V gene: TRBV7-7; clone size: NA; D gene: TRBD2; CDR3 protein: CASSRGDLAGPANEQFF; CDR3 DNA: TGTGCTAGCAGCCGGGGAGATCTAGCGGGACCTGCCAATGAGCAGTTCTTC
J gene: TRBJ2-7; V gene: TRBV5-4; clone size: NA; D gene: NA; CDR3 protein: CASSLDTSYEQYF; CDR3 DNA: TGTGCCAGCAGCTTGGACACCTCCTACGAGCAGTACTTC
J gene: TRBJ2-1; V gene: TRBV18; clone size: NA; D gene: NA; CDR3 protein: CASSPGLDNEQFF; CDR3 DNA: TGTGCCAGCTCGCCAGGACTGGACAATGAGCAGTTCTTC
J gene: TRBJ2-7; V gene: TRBV29-1; clone size: once; D gene: NA; CDR3 protein: CSVGSYEQYF; CDR3 DNA: TGCAGCGTTGGGAGCTACGAGCAGTACTTC
J gene: TRBJ2-7; V gene: TRBV7-9; clone size: NA; D gene: NA; CDR3 protein: CASSLERGVGYEQYF; CDR3 DNA: TGTGCCAGCAGCTTAGAACGGGGAGTGGGGTACGAGCAGTACTTC
J gene: TRBJ1-3; V gene: TRBV7-6; clone size: NA; D gene: NA; CDR3 protein: CASSLGAGTSGNTIYF; CDR3 DNA: TGTGCCAGCAGCTTAGGGGCAGGGACTTCTGGAAACACCATATATTTT
J gene: TRBJ2-5; V gene: TRBV7-3; clone size: once; D gene: NA; CDR3 protein: CASSLGPGLETQYF; CDR3 DNA: TGTGCCAGCAGCCTAGGGCCGGGACTAGAGACCCAGTACTTC
J gene: TRBJ2-3; V gene: TRBV2; clone size: NA; D gene: NA; CDR3 protein: CASSVGSLSTYMLSTDTQYF; CDR3 DNA: TGTGCCAGCAGTGTCGGGTCCCTTAGTACTTATATGCTAAGCACAGATACGCAGTATTTT
J gene: TRBJ2-3; V gene: TRBV18; clone size: NA; D gene: NA; CDR3 protein: CASSPRAGVTDTQYF; CDR3 DNA: TGTGCCAGCTCACCACGGGCGGGCGTCACAGATACGCAGTATTTT